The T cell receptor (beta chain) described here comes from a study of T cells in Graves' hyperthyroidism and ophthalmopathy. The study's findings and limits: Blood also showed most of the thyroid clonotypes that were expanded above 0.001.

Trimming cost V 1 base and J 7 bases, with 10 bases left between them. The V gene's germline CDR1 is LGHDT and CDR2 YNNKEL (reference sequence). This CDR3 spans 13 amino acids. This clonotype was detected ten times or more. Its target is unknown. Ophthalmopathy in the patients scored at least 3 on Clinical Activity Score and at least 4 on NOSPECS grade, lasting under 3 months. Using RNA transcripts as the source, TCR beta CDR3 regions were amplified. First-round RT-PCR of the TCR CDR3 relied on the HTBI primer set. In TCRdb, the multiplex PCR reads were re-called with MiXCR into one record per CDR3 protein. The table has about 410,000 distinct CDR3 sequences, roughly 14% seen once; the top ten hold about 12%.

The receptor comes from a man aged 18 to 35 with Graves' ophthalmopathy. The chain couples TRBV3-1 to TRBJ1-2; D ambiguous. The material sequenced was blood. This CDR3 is CASSQGVTSGYTF. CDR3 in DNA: TGTGCCAGCAGCCAAGGAGTGACGTCTGGCTACACCTTC.